This T cell receptor beta chain stems from a study of T cell responses to AZD1222 COVID-19 vaccine. Study outcomes and limitations: Nearly half of spike-specific TCRs reportedly target unmutated variant regions. Two AZD1222 doses significantly raised spike-specific TCR breadth and depth over controls.

As for this clone: The antigen is undetermined.

TCRdb's table, derived via immunoSEQ multiplex PCR, lists solely in-frame clones and lacks some. The sample carries about 130,000 clones, 90% to 95% recorded once. V dropped 5 bases and J dropped 7 bases, with 8 bases sitting between them. The CDR3 consists of 12 residues. Germline V lookup: CDR1 SGHNT, CDR2 YENEEA. This receptor was obtained from an adult who received the AZD1222 COVID-19 vaccine. The V gene is TRBV11-3, the J gene TRBJ2-2; possibly TRBD2 for D (5 bases). This specimen consisted of peripheral blood, obtained 28 days after the second AZD1222 dose. CDR3 DNA sequence: TGTGCCAGCAGCCCTCGGGGCGGGGAGCTGTTTTTT. Residues: CASSPRGGELFF.